This is a list of T cell receptor beta chains from one sample in a study of T cells after posttransplantation cyclophosphamide. Assay: immunoSEQ multiplex PCR; the TCRdb copy retains only in-frame clones and omits some. The sample contains 35,000 to 40,000 clones, none occurring once; 2% to 3% lies in the top ten. Sequenced input: PBMCs. These receptors were obtained from a man in his fifties in good health, CMV-negative, and a related stem cell transplant donor. Each CDR3 is given with its conserved first and last residue. The order of the fields is J gene, clone size, V gene, D gene, CDR3 DNA, CDR3 protein. D genes are given only for firm matches. Only part of the rows carry a size: once, few, many, or a class if the clone is expanded.

J: TRBJ2-1; size: .; V: TRBV5-1; D: .; DNA: TGCGCCAGCAGCTGGGGACTTCAAAATGAGCAGTTCTTC; CDR3: CASSWGLQNEQFF
J: TRBJ2-1; size: many; V: TRBV29-1; D: TRBD2; DNA: TGCAGCGTTGAAGATGAGCGGGGTGGCTTTCGAGAGCAGTTCTTC; CDR3: CSVEDERGGFREQFF
J: TRBJ1-4; size: many; V: TRBV5-6; D: TRBD1; DNA: TGTGCCAGCAGCGCAGGACAGGCGGGGCATGAAAAACTGTTTTTT; CDR3: CASSAGQAGHEKLFF
J: TRBJ2-2; size: many; V: TRBV19; D: .; DNA: TGTGCCAGTACTAGAGCGAACACCGGGGAGCTGTTTTTT; CDR3: CASTRANTGELFF
J: TRBJ1-2; size: many; V: TRBV6-5; D: TRBD1; DNA: TGTGCCAGCAGCCTTACAGGGGGCTATGGCTACACCTTC; CDR3: CASSLTGGYGYTF
J: TRBJ2-4; size: many; V: TRBV5-1; D: .; DNA: TGCGCCAGCAGCCCTGGACTGGATGCGGCCAAAAACATTCAGTACTTC; CDR3: CASSPGLDAAKNIQYF
J: TRBJ2-5; size: .; V: TRBV9; D: TRBD1; DNA: TGTGCCAGCAGCGCGGACAGGGTGCAGGGAGAGACCCAGTACTTC; CDR3: CASSADRVQGETQYF
J: TRBJ1-3; size: .; V: TRBV9; D: TRBD1; DNA: TGTGCCAGCAGCAGCACCGGGACAGGTATTGGAAACACCATATATTTT; CDR3: CASSSTGTGIGNTIYF
J: TRBJ1-1; size: many; V: TRBV10-3; D: .; DNA: TGTGCCATCAGTGACGAGTCCCAGAACACTGAAGCTTTCTTT; CDR3: CAISDESQNTEAFF
J: TRBJ1-4; size: many; V: TRBV7-9; D: .; DNA: TGTGCCAGCAGCTCCCGACAGGTTAATGAAAAACTGTTTTTT; CDR3: CASSSRQVNEKLFF
J: TRBJ1-2; size: many; V: TRBV18; D: .; DNA: TGTGCCAGCTCACAGGGACATGGGAACTATGGCTACACCTTC; CDR3: CASSQGHGNYGYTF